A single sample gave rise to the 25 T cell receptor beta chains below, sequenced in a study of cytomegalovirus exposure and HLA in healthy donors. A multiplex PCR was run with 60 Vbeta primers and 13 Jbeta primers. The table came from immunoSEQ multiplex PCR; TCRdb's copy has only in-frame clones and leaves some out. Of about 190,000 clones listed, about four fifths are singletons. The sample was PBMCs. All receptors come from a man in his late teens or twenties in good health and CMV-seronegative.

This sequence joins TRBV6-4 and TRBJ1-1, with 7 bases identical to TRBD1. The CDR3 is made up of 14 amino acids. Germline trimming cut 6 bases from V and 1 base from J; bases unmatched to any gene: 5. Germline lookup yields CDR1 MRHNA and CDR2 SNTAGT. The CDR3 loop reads CASRRDRQNTEAFF. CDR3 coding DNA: TGTGCCAGCAGACGGGACAGACAGAACACTGAAGCTTTCTTT.

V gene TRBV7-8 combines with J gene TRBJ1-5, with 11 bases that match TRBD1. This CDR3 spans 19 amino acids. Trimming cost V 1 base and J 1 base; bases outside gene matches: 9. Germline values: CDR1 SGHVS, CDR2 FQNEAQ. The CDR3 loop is CASSLDRTGGRLSNQPQHF. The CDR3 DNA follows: TGTGCCAGCAGCTTAGATAGGACAGGGGGCCGCTTAAGCAATCAGCCCCAGCATTTT.

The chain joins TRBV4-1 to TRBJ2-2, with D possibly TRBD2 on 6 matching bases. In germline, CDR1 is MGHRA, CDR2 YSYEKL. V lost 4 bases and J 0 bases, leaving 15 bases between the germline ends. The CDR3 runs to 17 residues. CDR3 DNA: TGCGCCAGCAGCCCCCTTTCCGGGGGTACGAACACCGGGGAGCTGTTTTTT. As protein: CASSPLSGGTNTGELFF.

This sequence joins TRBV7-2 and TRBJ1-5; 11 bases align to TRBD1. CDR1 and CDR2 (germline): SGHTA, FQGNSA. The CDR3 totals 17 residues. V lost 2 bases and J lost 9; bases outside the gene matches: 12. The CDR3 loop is CASSLWSDRGPTRPQHF. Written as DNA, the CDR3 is TGTGCCAGCAGCTTATGGTCGGACAGGGGGCCTACGCGGCCCCAGCATTTT.

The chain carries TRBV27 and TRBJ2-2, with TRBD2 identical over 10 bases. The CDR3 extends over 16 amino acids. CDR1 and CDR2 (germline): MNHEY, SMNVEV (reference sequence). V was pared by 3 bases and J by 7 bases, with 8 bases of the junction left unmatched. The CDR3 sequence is CASSLGLAGEIGELFF. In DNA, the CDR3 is TGTGCCAGCAGTTTGGGGCTAGCGGGAGAAATCGGGGAGCTGTTTTTT.

Here the CDR3 reads CASSPLPARASPQSGELFF. CDR3 nucleotides: TGTGCCAGCAGCCCCCTACCGGCGAGGGCCTCACCCCAAAGCGGGGAGCTGTTTTTT. The chain links TRBV4-2 to TRBJ2-2; perhaps TRBD2 as D (5 bases). CDR1 is LGHNA, CDR2 YNFKEQ, per germline. This CDR3 is built from 19 residues. V was pared by 4 bases and J by 7 bases, with 28 bases between.

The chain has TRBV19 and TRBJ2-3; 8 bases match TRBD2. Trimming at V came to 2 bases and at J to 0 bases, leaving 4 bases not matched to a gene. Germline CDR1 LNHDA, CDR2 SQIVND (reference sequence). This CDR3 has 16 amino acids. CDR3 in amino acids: CASSIRLASSTDTQYF. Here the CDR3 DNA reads TGTGCCAGTAGTATAAGACTAGCGAGTAGCACAGATACGCAGTATTTT.

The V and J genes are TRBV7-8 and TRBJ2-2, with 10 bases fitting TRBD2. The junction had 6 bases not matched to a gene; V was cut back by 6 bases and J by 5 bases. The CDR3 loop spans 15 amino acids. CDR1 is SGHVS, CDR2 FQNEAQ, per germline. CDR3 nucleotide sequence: TGTGCCAGCAGTTACTTAGCGGGGGGTACCGGGGAGCTGTTTTTT. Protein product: CASSYLAGGTGELFF. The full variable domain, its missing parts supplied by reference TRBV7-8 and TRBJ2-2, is GAGVSQSPRYKVAKRGQDVALRCDPISGHVSLFWYQQALGQGPEFLTYFQNEAQLDKSGLPSDRFFAERPEGSVSTLKIQRTQQEDSAVYLCASSYLAGGTGELFFGEGSRLTVL.

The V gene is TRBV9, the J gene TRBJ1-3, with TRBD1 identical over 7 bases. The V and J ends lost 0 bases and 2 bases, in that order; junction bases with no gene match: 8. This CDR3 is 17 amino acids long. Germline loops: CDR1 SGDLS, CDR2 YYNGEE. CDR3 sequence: CASSVGLGQAPGNTIYF. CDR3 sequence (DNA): TGTGCCAGCAGCGTAGGTCTCGGACAGGCCCCTGGAAACACCATATATTTT.

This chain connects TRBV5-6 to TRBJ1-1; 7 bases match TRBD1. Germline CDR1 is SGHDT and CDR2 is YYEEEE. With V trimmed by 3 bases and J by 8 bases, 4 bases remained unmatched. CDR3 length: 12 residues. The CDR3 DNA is TGTGCCAGCAGCTCCGGGACAGCCGAAGCTTTCTTT. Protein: CASSSGTAEAFF.

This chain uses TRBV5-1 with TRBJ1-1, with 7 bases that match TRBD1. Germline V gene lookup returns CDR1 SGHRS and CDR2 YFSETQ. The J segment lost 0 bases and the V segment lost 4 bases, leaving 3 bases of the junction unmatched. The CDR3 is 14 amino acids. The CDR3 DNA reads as TGCGCCAGCAGCGGAGGGGGCTTGAACACTGAAGCTTTCTTT. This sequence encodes CASSGGGLNTEAFF. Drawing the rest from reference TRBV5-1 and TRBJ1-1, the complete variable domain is KAGVTQTPRYLIKTRGQQVTLSCSPISGHRSVSWYQQTPGQGLQFLFEYFSETQRNKGNFPGRFSGRQFSNSRSEMNVSTLELGDSALYLCASSGGGLNTEAFFGQGTRLTVV.

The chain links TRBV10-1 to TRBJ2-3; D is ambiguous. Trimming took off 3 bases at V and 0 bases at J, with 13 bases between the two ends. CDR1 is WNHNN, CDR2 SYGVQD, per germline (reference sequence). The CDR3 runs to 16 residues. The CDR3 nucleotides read TGCGCCAGCAGTGAAATGAGAGCGCAGAGCACAGATACGCAGTATTTT. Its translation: CASSEMRAQSTDTQYF.

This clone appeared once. For the CDR3, the DNA is TGTGCCAGCAGCTTGCGACAGGGCTTAAGCACAGATACGCAGTATTTT. This encodes CASSLRQGLSTDTQYF. V and J are TRBV5-8 and TRBJ2-3; 7 bases are a match to TRBD1. V was pared by 1 base and J by 0 bases, with 5 bases of the junction left unmatched. This CDR3 spans 16 amino acids. Germline values: CDR1 SGHTS, CDR2 YDEGEE. Filled out from reference TRBV5-8 and TRBJ2-3, the complete variable domain reads EAGVTQSPTHLIKTRGQQATLRCSPISGHTSVYWYQQALGLGLQFLLWYDEGEERNRGNFPPRFSGRQFPNYSSELNVNALELEDSALYLCASSLRQGLSTDTQYFGPGTRLTVL.

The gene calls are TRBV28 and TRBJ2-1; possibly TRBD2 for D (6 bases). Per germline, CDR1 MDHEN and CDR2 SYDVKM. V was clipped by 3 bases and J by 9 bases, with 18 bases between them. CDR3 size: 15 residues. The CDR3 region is CASSLAPTGDPEQFF. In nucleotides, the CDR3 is TGTGCCAGCAGTTTGGCCCCTACGGGGGACCCTGAGCAGTTCTTC.

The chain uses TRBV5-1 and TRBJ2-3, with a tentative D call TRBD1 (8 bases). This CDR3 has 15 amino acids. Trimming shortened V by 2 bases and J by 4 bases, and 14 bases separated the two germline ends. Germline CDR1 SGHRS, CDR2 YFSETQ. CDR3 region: CASSFTGGRADTQYF. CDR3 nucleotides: TGCGCCAGCAGCTTTACAGGGGGGAGGGCAGATACGCAGTATTTT.

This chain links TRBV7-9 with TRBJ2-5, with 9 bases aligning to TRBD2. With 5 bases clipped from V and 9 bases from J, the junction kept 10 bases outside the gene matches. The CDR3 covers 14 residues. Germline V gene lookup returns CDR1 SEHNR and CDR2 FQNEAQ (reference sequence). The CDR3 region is CASSPGGGARAQYF. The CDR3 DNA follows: TGTGCCAGCAGCCCAGGCGGGGGGGCAAGGGCCCAGTACTTC.

The CDR3 nucleotides read TGTGCCAGCAGTTTATCTCTCACCCCAGCTAACTATGGCTACACCTTC. It translates to CASSLSLTPANYGYTF. The genes are TRBV27 and TRBJ1-2; D not certain. The V end lost 0 bases, the J end lost 0 bases, and 11 bases lay between the germline ends. From germline, CDR1 is MNHEY and CDR2 SMNVEV (reference sequence). This CDR3 spans 16 amino acids.

This chain's CDR3 is CASRRGFSGTEAFF. In DNA, the CDR3 is TGTGCCAGCAGGAGGGGGTTTTCGGGCACTGAAGCTTTCTTT. V and J are TRBV7-2 and TRBJ1-1; weak D call: TRBD1 (6 bases). This CDR3 is built from 14 residues. Per the germline V gene, CDR1 is SGHTA and CDR2 is FQGNSA. V was cut by 6 bases and J by 4 bases, with 15 bases left in between.

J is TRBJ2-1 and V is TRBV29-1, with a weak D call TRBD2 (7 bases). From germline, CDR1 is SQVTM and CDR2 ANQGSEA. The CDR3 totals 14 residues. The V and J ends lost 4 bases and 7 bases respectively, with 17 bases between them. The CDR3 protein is CSVVRGGLGNEQFF. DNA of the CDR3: TGCAGCGTTGTTAGGGGGGGCCTGGGTAATGAGCAGTTCTTC.

The CDR3 is CATSRSRVSGNTIYF. The CDR3 bases are TGTGCCACCAGCAGATCCAGGGTTTCTGGAAACACCATATATTTT. The chain employs TRBV15 and TRBJ1-3; D is perhaps TRBD1 (5 bases). Per the germline V gene, CDR1 is LNHNV and CDR2 is YYDKDF (reference sequence). The ends were cut back, 2 bases at V and 1 base at J, with 9 bases in the middle. The CDR3 runs 15 residues.

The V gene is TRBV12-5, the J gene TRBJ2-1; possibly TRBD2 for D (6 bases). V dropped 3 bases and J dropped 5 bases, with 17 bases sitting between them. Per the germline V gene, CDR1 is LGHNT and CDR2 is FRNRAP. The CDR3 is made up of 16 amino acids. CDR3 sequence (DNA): TGTGCTAGTGGTTTCATTACGGGAGCGAGAGACAATGAGCAGTTCTTC. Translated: CASGFITGARDNEQFF.

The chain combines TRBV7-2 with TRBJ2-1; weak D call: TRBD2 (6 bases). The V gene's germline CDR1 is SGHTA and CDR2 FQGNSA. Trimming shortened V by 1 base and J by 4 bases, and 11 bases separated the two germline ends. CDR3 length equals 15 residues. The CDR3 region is CASSLEGGMYNEQFF. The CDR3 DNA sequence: TGTGCCAGCAGCTTAGAGGGCGGGATGTACAATGAGCAGTTCTTC.

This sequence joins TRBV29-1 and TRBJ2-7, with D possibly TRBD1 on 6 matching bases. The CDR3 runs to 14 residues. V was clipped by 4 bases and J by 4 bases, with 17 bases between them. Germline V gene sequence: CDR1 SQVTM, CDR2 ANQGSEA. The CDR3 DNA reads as TGCAGCGTTGGTAGGGACACTACCTTATACGAGCAGTACTTC. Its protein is CSVGRDTTLYEQYF.

CDR3 sequence (DNA): TGTGCCAGTAAAACCCGGACAGGGGCTAACACTGAAGCTTTCTTT. Residues: CASKTRTGANTEAFF. This chain connects TRBV19 to TRBJ1-1, with TRBD1 matching 9 bases. Germline-derived CDR1 and CDR2 are LNHDA and SQIVND (reference sequence). The CDR3 has 15 amino acids. J was trimmed by 2 bases and V by 7 bases; bases with no gene match: 8. Full variable domain (missing parts from reference TRBV19 and TRBJ1-1): DGGITQSPKYLFRKEGQNVTLSCEQNLNHDAMYWYRQDPGQGLRLIYYSQIVNDFQKGDIAEGYSVSREKKESFPLTVTSAQKNPTAFYLCASKTRTGANTEAFFGQGTRLTVV.

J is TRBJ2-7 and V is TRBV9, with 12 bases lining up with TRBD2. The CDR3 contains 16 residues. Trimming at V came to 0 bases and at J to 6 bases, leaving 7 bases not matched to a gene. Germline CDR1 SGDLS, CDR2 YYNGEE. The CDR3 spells CASSVASSGRAREQYF. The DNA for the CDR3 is TGTGCCAGCAGCGTAGCTTCTAGCGGGAGGGCCCGCGAGCAGTACTTC.